The 25 T cell receptor beta chains below come from one sample, sequenced in a study of T-cell memory formation after mild COVID-19. TCRdb passed the 5' RACE reads through MiXCR, listing each CDR3 protein once. The table lists about 27,000 distinct CDR3 sequences, 6% to 9.5% of them singletons, with around an eighth in the top ten. Sequencing was done on a sample of PBMCs or a T cell subset sorted from them (not recorded which). All receptors come from an adult woman who had mild COVID-19 (a few samples of this study predate the infection). Cell type and time point are not known.

This clonotype was picked up many times. The chain combines TRBV11-1 with TRBJ2-2, with 12 bases lining up with TRBD2. The CDR3 covers 16 residues. Trimming at V came to 3 bases and at J to 6 bases, leaving 5 bases not matched to a gene. Germline V gene data show CDR1 as SGHAT and CDR2 as FQDESV (reference sequence). CDR3 sequence reads: CASSFLAGGPAGELFF. The CDR3 region has the DNA TGTGCCAGCAGCTTCCTAGCGGGGGGGCCTGCCGGGGAGCTGTTTTTT.

This clonotype was seen at least ten times. This rearrangement joins TRBV29-1 to TRBJ2-3; D is undetermined. CDR1 and CDR2 from the germline V gene are SQVTM and ANQGSEA. The CDR3 sequence is 14 residues long. The ends were cut back, 4 bases at V and 0 bases at J, with 11 bases in the middle. The CDR3 DNA reads as TGCAGCGTTGTCGGCGCGTTCAGCACAGATACGCAGTATTTT. Translating gives CSVVGAFSTDTQYF.

In this sample, this clonotype turned up many times. The chain is built from TRBV30 and TRBJ2-6; D gene ambiguous. The CDR3 has 15 residues. Between the trimmed V and J ends, which lost 2 bases and 0 bases, there was a span of 8 bases. The germline V gene encodes CDR1 GTSNPN and CDR2 SVGIG (reference sequence). This chain's CDR3 is CAWSPHTSGANVLTF. In DNA, the CDR3 is TGTGCCTGGAGTCCTCACACCTCTGGGGCCAACGTCCTGACTTTC.

This sequence joins TRBV20-1 and TRBJ1-5; TRBD1 is a possible D gene (6 bases). Germline V CDR1 and CDR2: DFQATT, SNEGSKA (reference sequence). V dropped 6 bases and J dropped 2 bases, with 20 bases sitting between them. The CDR3 is 16 residues long. For the CDR3, the DNA is TGCAGTGCGGGGGCCCAAGGGAATTTTGGCAATCAGCCCCAGCATTTT. This encodes CSAGAQGNFGNQPQHF.

This clonotype has a count of ten or more. The CDR3 protein is CATSDGGDYEQYF. The CDR3 DNA follows: TGTGCCACCAGTGATGGGGGCGACTACGAGCAGTACTTC. The J gene is TRBJ2-7, the V gene TRBV24-1; maybe TRBD1 (6 bases). V was trimmed by 3 bases and J by 3 bases, leaving 8 bases between them. CDR3 length: 13 amino acids. Germline V gives CDR1 KGHDR, CDR2 SFDVKD.

This clonotype was found many times. The V call is TRBV20-1, the J call TRBJ1-1, with a possible D match to TRBD1 (5 bases). The CDR3 contains 13 residues. Trimming shortened V by 3 bases and J by 11 bases, and 19 bases separated the two germline ends. The germline gives CDR1 DFQATT, CDR2 SNEGSKA (reference sequence). CDR3 sequence (DNA): TGCAGTGCTAGTCCGGCAGGGCCCCAGGTGGCTTTCTTT. This codes for CSASPAGPQVAFF.

This clonotype was observed many times. The chain links TRBV6-2 or TRBV6-3 to TRBJ2-5; D remains unclear. V was pared by 2 bases and J by 4 bases, with 14 bases between. This CDR3 spans 15 amino acids. Germline loops: CDR1 MNHEY, CDR2 SVGEGT. CDR3 nucleotides: TGTGCCAGCAGTTACGGGTCAGTCCGGATAGAGACCCAGTACTTC. It specifies CASSYGSVRIETQYF.

Turning to this clonotype: Given a much more abundant clone one base away, this may be a read error. The chain has TRBV6-1 and TRBJ1-6; D call uncertain. Germline CDR1 reads MNHNS; CDR2 reads SASEGT. CDR3 length: 15 amino acids. In DNA form, the CDR3 reads TGTGACAGCAGCACCGGAGATAATTATAATTCACCCCTCCACTTT. Translating it yields CDSSTGDNYNSPLHF.

This clonotype was recorded at least ten times. The chain carries TRBV29-1 and TRBJ1-2; D possibly corresponds to TRBD1 (5 bases). Trimming removed 4 bases from V and 2 bases from J, with 11 bases in between. The germline V gene has CDR1 SQVTM and CDR2 ANQGSEA. The CDR3 has 13 residues. CDR3 residues: CSVGRAANYGYTF. For the CDR3, the DNA is TGCAGCGTTGGCAGGGCCGCGAACTATGGCTACACCTTC.

Many counts were recorded for this clonotype. The rearrangement uses TRBV27 and TRBJ1-2, with D possibly matching TRBD1 (5 bases). The CDR3 length is 14 residues. With 5 bases removed from V and 8 bases from J, the gap between germline ends came to 18 bases. Germline-derived CDR1 and CDR2 are MNHEY and SMNVEV (reference sequence). CDR3 nucleotides: TGTGCCAGCAGTCCCACACCAGGGAGAGAAGGCTACACCTTC. Protein: CASSPTPGREGYTF.

This clonotype came up many times. The rearrangement joins TRBV24-1 to TRBJ2-2; no reliable D call. Trimming took off 0 bases at V and 0 bases at J, with 10 bases between the two ends. The V gene's germline CDR1 is KGHDR and CDR2 SFDVKD. The CDR3 extends over 17 amino acids. This CDR3 is CATSDLAAHANTGELFF. The CDR3 nucleotides read TGTGCCACCAGTGATTTGGCAGCCCACGCGAACACCGGGGAGCTGTTTTTT.

The chain couples TRBV6-4 to TRBJ2-3, with D tentatively TRBD2 (5 bases). Germline lookup yields CDR1 MRHNA and CDR2 SNTAGT. Trimming left V 4 bases short and J 1 base short, with 15 bases between. The length of the CDR3 is 16 residues. CDR3 loop: CASSVSAASGTDTQYF. The CDR3 DNA reads as TGTGCCAGCAGTGTATCAGCGGCCTCGGGCACAGATACGCAGTATTTT.

Sample share makes this clonotype medium-sized. The rearrangement joins TRBV4-2 to TRBJ2-7; D is undetermined. The CDR3 contains 15 residues. Germline V lookup: CDR1 LGHNA, CDR2 YNFKEQ. Trimming left V 0 bases short and J 0 bases short, with 9 bases between. The CDR3 loop is CASSQESASSYEQYF. The CDR3 DNA reads TGTGCCAGCAGCCAAGAGTCGGCCTCCTCCTACGAGCAGTACTTC.

There are many counts of this clonotype. The chain joins TRBV12-3 or TRBV12-4 to TRBJ2-3; a weak D match, TRBD2 (5 bases). The CDR3 extends over 17 amino acids. With 1 base removed from V and 0 bases from J, the gap between germline ends came to 14 bases. The CDR3 coding sequence is TGTGCCAGCAGTTTAGATCTGGCGAGGACTAGCACAGATACGCAGTATTTT. Translated, it gives CASSLDLARTSTDTQYF.

This clonotype was seen more than once but under ten times. The CDR3 protein is CSATTGQGNSPLHF. As DNA, the CDR3 is TGCAGCGCTACAACAGGACAGGGAAATTCACCCCTCCACTTT. V and J are TRBV29-1 and TRBJ1-6; 8 bases align to TRBD1. Germline V lookup: CDR1 SQVTM, CDR2 ANQGSEA. The CDR3 length is 14 residues. V gave up 7 bases and J gave up 7 bases; unmatched junction bases: 9. The variable domain in full, with the rest retrieved from reference TRBV29-1 and TRBJ1-6, is SAVISQKPSRDICQRGTSLTIQCQVDSQVTMMFWYRQQPGQSLTLIATANQGSEATYESGFVIDKFPISRPNLTFSTLTVSNMSPEDSSIYLCSATTGQGNSPLHFGNGTRLTVT.

The chain employs TRBV5-1 and TRBJ2-5, with 8 bases lining up with TRBD1. CDR1 and CDR2 (germline): SGHRS, YFSETQ. J gave up 5 bases and V 5 bases, and 8 bases lay outside the gene matches. This CDR3 spans 14 amino acids. Here the CDR3 reads CASRQAGGAETQYF. CDR3 in DNA: TGCGCCAGCAGACAAGCAGGGGGCGCGGAGACCCAGTACTTC.

This clonotype was recorded many times. The chain combines TRBV11-3 with TRBJ2-1; 10 bases line up with TRBD1. Germline assignment: CDR1 SGHNT and CDR2 YENEEA. This CDR3 contains 17 residues. Trimming at V came to 2 bases and at J to 5 bases, leaving 9 bases not matched to a gene. The CDR3 sequence: CASSLLPGQGTNNEQFF. The CDR3 bases are TGTGCCAGCAGCTTACTACCGGGACAGGGGACCAACAATGAGCAGTTCTTC.

This clonotype occurred many times. The rearrangement uses TRBV24-1 and TRBJ2-7, with 9 bases aligning to TRBD2. The CDR3 is made up of 16 amino acids. Germline trimming cut 5 bases from V and 2 bases from J; bases unmatched to any gene: 9. Germline loops: CDR1 KGHDR, CDR2 SFDVKD. The CDR3 bases are TGTGCCACCAGTGCCCGTAGCGGGAGTGGGCCCTACGAGCAGTACTTC. It encodes CATSARSGSGPYEQYF.

As regards this clonotype: This may arise from a read error, as a much more abundant clone is one base away. CDR3 sequence: CASSHSVMNTEAFF. The CDR3 region has the DNA TGTGCCAGCTCACACTCAGTCATGAACACTGAAGCTTTCTTT. J is TRBJ1-1 and V is TRBV18; D is uncertain. Germline V lookup: CDR1 KGHSH, CDR2 LQKENI. Trimming removed 4 bases from V and 0 bases from J, with 9 bases in between. This CDR3 spans 14 amino acids.

This clonotype was counted many times. The rearrangement uses TRBV5-5 and TRBJ2-6; D is possibly TRBD2 (6 bases). The CDR3 has 18 residues. The germline V gene encodes CDR1 SGHKS and CDR2 YYEKEE (reference sequence). The ends were cut back, 0 bases at V and 0 bases at J, with 13 bases in the middle. CDR3 bases: TGTGCCAGCAGCTTGGAGTCGGGACTTCGCTCTGGGGCCAACGTCCTGACTTTC. It codes for CASSLESGLRSGANVLTF.

This clonotype was found many times. The chain links TRBV18 to TRBJ2-5; D not resolved. CDR3 size: 13 residues. Germline V gene sequence: CDR1 KGHSH, CDR2 LQKENI. Trimming pared 2 bases from V and 8 bases from J, leaving 12 bases between. Here the CDR3 DNA reads TGTGCCAGCTCACCAAATCCTTCAGGAACCCAGTACTTC. This codes for CASSPNPSGTQYF.

This clonotype was recorded at least ten times. The J gene is TRBJ2-7, the V gene TRBV5-1; D possibly matches TRBD1 or TRBD2 (5 bases each). The CDR3 totals 15 residues. The ends were cut back, 0 bases at V and 0 bases at J, with 10 bases in the middle. Germline V lookup: CDR1 SGHRS, CDR2 YFSETQ. CDR3 protein: CASSLGGTHSYEQYF. The DNA for the CDR3 is TGCGCCAGCAGCTTGGGGGGGACGCACTCCTACGAGCAGTACTTC.

In its sample, this clonotype was seen many times. This chain joins TRBV19 and TRBJ2-5, with D hard to call. The CDR3 is 15 amino acids. In germline, CDR1 is LNHDA, CDR2 SQIVND (reference sequence). Trimming took 5 bases from V and 5 from J, leaving 18 bases between them. Written as DNA, the CDR3 is TGTGCCAGTAGTGCTTCGGAGCTTCAAAGGGAGACCCAGTACTTC. Translation gives CASSASELQRETQYF.

This clonotype was found many times. The chain recombines TRBV10-3 with TRBJ2-3; TRBD2 agrees at 8 bases. The CDR3 runs 18 residues. CDR1 and CDR2 from the germline V gene are ENHRY and SYGVKD. V lost 0 bases and J lost 3; bases outside the gene matches: 11. This chain's CDR3 is CAISESVLKRGRTDTQYF. DNA of the CDR3: TGTGCCATCAGTGAGTCGGTTCTGAAGCGGGGGAGGACAGATACGCAGTATTTT.

This clonotype occurred many times. The V and J genes are TRBV19 and TRBJ2-7; 7 nucleotides agree with TRBD2. V lost 7 bases and J lost 6; bases outside the gene matches: 6. CDR3 length: 12 residues. CDR1 is LNHDA and CDR2 is SQIVND in the germline V gene (reference sequence). The CDR3 protein is CASKGGAGEQYF. CDR3 coding DNA: TGTGCCAGTAAGGGAGGGGCCGGCGAGCAGTACTTC.